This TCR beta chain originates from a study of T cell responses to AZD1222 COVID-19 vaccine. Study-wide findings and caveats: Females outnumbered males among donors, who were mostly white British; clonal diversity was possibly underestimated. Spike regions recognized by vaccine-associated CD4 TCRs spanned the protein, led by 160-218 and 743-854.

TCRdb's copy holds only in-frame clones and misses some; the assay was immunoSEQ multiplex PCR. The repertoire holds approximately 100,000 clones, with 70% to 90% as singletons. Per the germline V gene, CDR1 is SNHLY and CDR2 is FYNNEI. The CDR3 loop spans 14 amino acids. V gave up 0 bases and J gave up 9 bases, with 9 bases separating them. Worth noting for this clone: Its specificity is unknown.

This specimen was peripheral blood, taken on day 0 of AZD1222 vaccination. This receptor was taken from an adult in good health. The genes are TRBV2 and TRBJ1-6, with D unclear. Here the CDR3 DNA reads TGTGCCAGCAGTGAAGCCAGGTTTGGTTCACCCCTCCACTTT. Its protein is CASSEARFGSPLHF.